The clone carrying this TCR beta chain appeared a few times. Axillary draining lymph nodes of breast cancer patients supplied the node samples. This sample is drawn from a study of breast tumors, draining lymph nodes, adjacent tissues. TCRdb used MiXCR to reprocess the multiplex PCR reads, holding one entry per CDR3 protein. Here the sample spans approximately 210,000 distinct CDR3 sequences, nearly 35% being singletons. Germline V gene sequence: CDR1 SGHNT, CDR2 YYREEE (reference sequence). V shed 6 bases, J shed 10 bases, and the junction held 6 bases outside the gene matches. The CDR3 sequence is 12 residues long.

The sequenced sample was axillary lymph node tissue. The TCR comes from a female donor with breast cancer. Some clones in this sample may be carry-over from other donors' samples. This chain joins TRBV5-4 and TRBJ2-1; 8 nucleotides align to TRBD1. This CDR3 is CASTNYRGEQFF. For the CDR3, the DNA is TGTGCCAGCACCAATTACAGGGGGGAGCAGTTCTTC.